A single sample is the source of the 20 T cell receptor beta chains below, sequenced in a study of human T cells and chemical hapten exposure. TCRdb re-called the RACE reads with MiXCR, one entry per CDR3 protein. The sample records about 260,000 distinct CDR3 sequences, approximately 8.4% being singletons. Described time point: pre-sensitization, week 0. The sample's treatment: therapeutic diphenylcyclopropenone sensitization with weekly scalp DPC. The sequencing here drew on whole blood, taken in connection with sensitization to the hapten diphenylcyclopropenone (DPC). Receptors were obtained from a middle-aged woman with alopecia areata. Some clones in this sample may be carry-over from other donors' samples.

The J gene is TRBJ1-5, the V gene TRBV12-3 or TRBV12-4; no reliable D call. The V and J ends lost 3 bases and 8 bases respectively, with 8 bases between them. This CDR3 contains 12 residues. The CDR3 reads CASSFLGKPQHF. Written as DNA, the CDR3 is TGTGCCAGCAGTTTCCTGGGGAAGCCCCAGCATTTT.

This clonotype appeared many times. The chain has TRBV9 and TRBJ2-7, with TRBD2 matching over 10 bases. Germline V gene sequence: CDR1 SGDLS, CDR2 YYNGEE. The trim removed 7 bases at V and 6 bases at J, leaving 16 bases unmatched. CDR3 size: 16 residues. The CDR3, as DNA: TGTGCCAGCTCCATAGGGCCCAGCGGGAGGGCCTCCGAGCAGTACTTC. Its translation is CASSIGPSGRASEQYF.

J is TRBJ2-2 and V is TRBV4-1, with 8 nucleotides matching TRBD2. The CDR3 sequence is 20 residues long. Germline loops: CDR1 MGHRA, CDR2 YSYEKL. Trimming removed 6 bases from V and 4 bases from J; junction bases left unmatched: 22. The CDR3 DNA follows: TGCGCCAGCAGTACACAGCGGGGGCGGGGTAGTTTATATGGCACCGGGGAGCTGTTTTTT. Protein sequence: CASSTQRGRGSLYGTGELFF.

CDR3 protein: CATQGRDSYEQYF. Here the CDR3 DNA reads TGTGCAACGCAGGGGCGGGACTCCTACGAGCAGTACTTC. The chain combines TRBV7-7 with TRBJ2-7; either TRBD1 or TRBD2 may fit D (6 bases each). From germline, CDR1 is SSHAT and CDR2 FNYEAQ (reference sequence). CDR3 length equals 13 residues.

This clonotype appeared a few times. The chain couples TRBV6-1 to TRBJ2-2; the match to TRBD1 covers 7 bases. The length of the CDR3 is 16 residues. Germline loops: CDR1 MNHNS, CDR2 SASEGT. With V trimmed by 2 bases and J by 0 bases, 3 bases remained unmatched. The CDR3 DNA reads as TGTGCCAGCAGTGAATGGACAGGATCGAACACCGGGGAGCTGTTTTTT. It codes for CASSEWTGSNTGELFF.

This clonotype was counted ten times or more. V and J are TRBV6-1 and TRBJ1-5; perhaps TRBD1 as D (5 bases). CDR3 length equals 15 residues. Germline V gene sequence: CDR1 MNHNS, CDR2 SASEGT. Trimming took off 6 bases at V and 5 bases at J, with 17 bases between the two ends. The CDR3 region is CASRKLEGLDQPQHF. CDR3 DNA: TGTGCCAGCAGGAAATTAGAGGGACTCGATCAGCCCCAGCATTTT.

This clonotype was recorded many times. The chain recombines TRBV12-3 or TRBV12-4 with TRBJ2-1; D remains unclear. V lost 5 bases to trimming and J lost 4 bases, with 9 bases between them. The CDR3 loop spans 13 amino acids. The CDR3 reads CASSRARYNEQFF. The CDR3 bases are TGTGCCAGCAGTCGGGCTAGATACAATGAGCAGTTCTTC.

This clonotype has more than one count but fewer than ten. This chain joins TRBV7-9 and TRBJ2-3; the match to TRBD1 covers 8 bases. The V gene end was trimmed by 5 bases and the J gene end by 1 base; junction bases not matched to a gene: 11. This CDR3 region has 17 residues. Looked up from germline, CDR1 is SEHNR and CDR2 is FQNEAQ (reference sequence). The CDR3 spells CASSRSGGIYGTDTQYF. The CDR3 DNA sequence: TGTGCCAGCAGCCGTTCAGGGGGCATTTATGGCACAGATACGCAGTATTTT.

This clonotype was seen only a few times. The chain joins TRBV20-1 to TRBJ2-3, with TRBD2 identical over 8 bases. Germline V gene lookup returns CDR1 DFQATT and CDR2 SNEGSKA (reference sequence). Trimming cost V 3 bases and J 3 bases; bases outside gene matches: 17. The CDR3 sequence is 18 residues long. The CDR3 loop reads CSASRRISGSSLTDTQYF. CDR3 nucleotide sequence: TGCAGTGCTAGCCGGAGGATAAGCGGGAGTTCCTTGACAGATACGCAGTATTTT.

This clonotype occurred a few times. The V and J genes are TRBV12-3 or TRBV12-4 and TRBJ1-2; D is uncertain. The length of the CDR3 is 13 residues. With 3 bases removed from V and 7 bases from J, the gap between germline ends came to 12 bases. This CDR3 reads CASSFRGVGGYTF. CDR3 bases: TGTGCCAGCAGTTTTCGGGGTGTCGGTGGCTACACCTTC.

This rearrangement joins TRBV9 to TRBJ2-4; D not resolved. CDR3 length: 14 amino acids. V was shortened by 4 bases and J by 5 bases, with 13 bases between the two germline ends. Germline values: CDR1 SGDLS, CDR2 YYNGEE. Written as DNA, the CDR3 is TGTGCCAGCAGCCCCCGTCCTACCGAAAACATTCAGTACTTC. Translated, it gives CASSPRPTENIQYF.

The chain uses TRBV28 and TRBJ1-1, with D possibly matching TRBD1 (5 bases). Germline V gives CDR1 MDHEN, CDR2 SYDVKM. The CDR3 has 16 amino acids. Deletions cut 6 bases from V and 4 bases from J, with 21 bases between. The CDR3, as DNA: TGTGCCAGCAGGCTGACACCGGGGGATAGGGGCACTGAAGCTTTCTTT. This gives the protein CASRLTPGDRGTEAFF.

The chain couples TRBV4-3 to TRBJ2-7, with 8 bases aligning to TRBD2. The CDR3 length is 16 residues. The germline CDR1 and CDR2 sequences are LGHNA and YSLEER. V was clipped by 0 bases and J by 3 bases; unmatched bases: 7. CDR3 region: CASSQDIAGRVYEQYF. The CDR3 DNA reads TGCGCCAGCAGCCAAGACATAGCGGGAAGAGTCTACGAGCAGTACTTC.

V and J are TRBV24-1 and TRBJ2-1; perhaps TRBD1 as D (6 bases). The length of the CDR3 is 17 residues. CDR1 is KGHDR, CDR2 SFDVKD, per germline. Deletions cut 1 base from V and 0 bases from J, with 12 bases between. The CDR3 DNA is TGTGCCACCAGTGATTTTCGGGACACTTACTCCTACAATGAGCAGTTCTTC. Translating gives CATSDFRDTYSYNEQFF.

This clonotype was found a few times. CDR3 nucleotides: TGTGCCAGCAGCTTAGCGCCCCCCCGGACTGAAGCTTTCTTT. Encoded protein: CASSLAPPRTEAFF. The chain combines TRBV7-2 with TRBJ1-1; D uncertain. The CDR3 sequence is 14 residues long. The V gene lost 0 bases and the J gene lost 5 bases, with 10 bases spanning the gap. The germline V gene has CDR1 SGHTA and CDR2 FQGNSA.

This chain joins TRBV27 and TRBJ2-1; D gene ambiguous. This CDR3 is built from 16 residues. The germline gives CDR1 MNHEY, CDR2 SMNVEV (reference sequence). V was trimmed by 4 bases and J by 5 bases, leaving 18 bases between them. In nucleotides, the CDR3 is TGTGCCAGCAGTTGGGAACCGGGCCGGAGTGACAATGAGCAGTTCTTC. This gives the protein CASSWEPGRSDNEQFF.

This clonotype occurred many times. The chain joins TRBV20-1 to TRBJ2-5; D may be TRBD1 (5 bases). V lost 2 bases, J lost 5 bases, and 15 bases lay in between. The CDR3 has 14 amino acids. Germline V gene data show CDR1 as DFQATT and CDR2 as SNEGSKA (reference sequence). The chain's CDR3 is CSARKGPPRETQYF. The CDR3 bases are TGCAGTGCTAGAAAGGGGCCCCCGAGGGAGACCCAGTACTTC.

V usage is TRBV6-2 or TRBV6-3 and J usage is TRBJ1-5; D call uncertain. CDR3 length: 12 amino acids. V was pared by 6 bases and J by 9 bases, with 12 bases between. From germline, CDR1 is MNHEY and CDR2 SVGEGT. CDR3 coding DNA: TGTGCCAGCAGCAGCCCGGTCCCGCCCCAGCATTTT. Protein product: CASSSPVPPQHF.

This clonotype was counted only a few times. The chain combines TRBV12-3 or TRBV12-4 with TRBJ2-1; 7 bases align to TRBD1. V was clipped by 5 bases and J by 4 bases; unmatched bases: 5. The CDR3 is made up of 14 amino acids. The CDR3 region has the DNA TGTGCCAGCAGTCCCGGGACAGTATACAATGAGCAGTTCTTC. It yields the protein CASSPGTVYNEQFF.

There are a few counts of this clonotype. V is TRBV7-9 and J is TRBJ1-2; no reliable D call. The CDR3 consists of 14 residues. The V end was cut by 2 bases, the J end by 0 bases, with 7 bases between. The germline V gene encodes CDR1 SEHNR and CDR2 FQNEAQ (reference sequence). Written as DNA, the CDR3 is TGTGCCAGCAGCTTAATGTCCGCTAACTATGGCTACACCTTC. Amino acids: CASSLMSANYGYTF.